These 30 T cell receptor beta chains share one sample of origin, sequenced in a study of technical replicates of blood from a handful of donors. Sequenced by immunoSEQ multiplex PCR; TCRdb stores in-frame clones only, minus some. The sample shows tens of thousands of clones, 94% of them seen only once. Sample: T cells isolated from PBMCs. These receptors were collected from a human donor in good health.

V and J are TRBV29-1 and TRBJ2-7; 9 bases are a match to TRBD2. Germline CDR1 reads SQVTM; CDR2 reads ANQGSEA. The CDR3 sequence is 15 residues long. V was clipped by 2 bases and J by 2 bases; unmatched bases: 7. CDR3: CSVELPSSGTYEQYF. CDR3 in DNA: TGCAGCGTTGAACTACCCTCTAGCGGGACCTACGAGCAGTACTTC.

V is TRBV6-1 and J is TRBJ2-1; the match to TRBD1 covers 7 bases. The CDR3 has 15 residues. Per germline, CDR1 MNHNS and CDR2 SASEGT. Germline trimming cut 5 bases from V and 4 bases from J; bases unmatched to any gene: 8. The CDR3 DNA follows: TGTGCCAGCAGTCTCCATCGGGACAGTTACAATGAGCAGTTCTTC. It codes for CASSLHRDSYNEQFF.

This chain joins TRBV6-5 and TRBJ2-2; D remains unclear. CDR3 length equals 12 residues. V was clipped by 5 bases and J by 5 bases, with 6 bases between them. CDR1 MNHEY and CDR2 SVGAGI come from the germline V gene. This CDR3 reads CASSKSTGELFF. For the CDR3, the DNA is TGTGCCAGCAGTAAGAGTACCGGGGAGCTGTTTTTT.

This rearrangement joins TRBV2 to TRBJ2-5; no definite D call. The V gene's germline CDR1 is SNHLY and CDR2 FYNNEI. Deletions cut 5 bases from V and 3 bases from J, with 4 bases between. The CDR3 is 11 residues long. DNA of the CDR3: TGTGCCAGCAGTCTTGAAGAGACCCAGTACTTC. As protein: CASSLEETQYF.

The genes are TRBV9 and TRBJ2-2, with TRBD2 matching 10 bases. Looked up from germline, CDR1 is SGDLS and CDR2 is YYNGEE. The CDR3 is 18 amino acids. Unmatched junction bases numbered 9, after V lost 0 bases and J lost 4 bases. The chain's CDR3 is CASSVGRGLAGATGELFF. CDR3 in DNA: TGTGCCAGCAGCGTAGGGAGGGGCCTAGCGGGGGCCACCGGGGAGCTGTTTTTT.

This chain joins TRBV7-9 and TRBJ2-7; D perhaps matches TRBD1 (5 bases). CDR3 length equals 12 residues. V gave up 11 bases and J gave up 2 bases, with 13 bases separating them. The germline gives CDR1 SEHNR, CDR2 FQNEAQ (reference sequence). The CDR3 reads CAWGPTPYEQYF. The CDR3 DNA is TGTGCCTGGGGCCCAACTCCCTACGAGCAGTACTTC. The whole variable domain, filled in from reference TRBV7-9 and TRBJ2-7, reads DTGVSQNPRHKITKRGQNVTFRCDPISEHNRLYWYRQTLGQGPEFLTYFQNEAQLEKSRLLSDRFSAERPKGSFSTLEIQRTEQGDSAMYLCAWGPTPYEQYFGPGTRLTVT.

The table lists this clone with a count of one. V is TRBV27 and J is TRBJ1-2, with 9 positions matching TRBD1. The junction had 8 bases not matched to a gene; V was cut back by 6 bases and J by 3 bases. Germline V lookup: CDR1 MNHEY, CDR2 SMNVEV (reference sequence). The CDR3 is made up of 15 amino acids. For the CDR3, the DNA is TGTGCCAGCAGGAGTGTCGGACAGGGGTACTATGGCTACACCTTC. This translates into CASRSVGQGYYGYTF.

This chain joins TRBV6-5 and TRBJ2-3; D may be TRBD2 (5 bases). CDR3 length: 15 amino acids. CDR1 MNHEY and CDR2 SVGAGI come from the germline V gene. Trimming pared 4 bases from V and 2 bases from J, leaving 13 bases between. In nucleotides, the CDR3 is TGTGCCAGCAGTTCCGACTACTCTAACACAGATACGCAGTATTTT. Its protein is CASSSDYSNTDTQYF.

The J gene is TRBJ2-7, the V gene TRBV7-3, with 7 bases lining up with TRBD2. The CDR3 length is 13 residues. Trimming cost V 1 base and J 6 bases; bases outside gene matches: 3. The germline V gene has CDR1 SGHTA and CDR2 FQGTGA. CDR3 bases: TGTGCCAGCAGCTTAATTTCGGGGGGCGAGCAGTACTTC. Amino acid sequence: CASSLISGGEQYF.

This sequence joins TRBV5-4 and TRBJ2-7; TRBD2 matches at 14 bases. The CDR3 runs to 18 residues. The germline gives CDR1 SGHNT, CDR2 YYREEE (reference sequence). The V and J ends lost 7 bases and 2 bases, in that order; junction bases with no gene match: 14. The CDR3 here is CASGHGGLAGGSPYEQYF. CDR3 DNA: TGTGCCAGCGGCCACGGTGGACTAGCGGGAGGAAGCCCCTACGAGCAGTACTTC.

The chain employs TRBV30 and TRBJ2-7; 10 positions agree with TRBD2. Germline-derived CDR1 and CDR2 are GTSNPN and SVGIG (reference sequence). The CDR3 totals 17 residues. V lost 0 bases, J lost 3 bases, and 11 bases stayed unmatched. CDR3: CAWSVAGGVGTYYEQYF. CDR3 coding DNA: TGTGCCTGGAGTGTAGCGGGAGGGGTCGGAACCTACTACGAGCAGTACTTC.

V and J are TRBV7-9 and TRBJ2-3; a weak D match, TRBD1 (6 bases). CDR1 and CDR2 (germline): SEHNR, FQNEAQ (reference sequence). V was clipped by 6 bases and J by 5 bases, with 9 bases between them. This CDR3 spans 12 amino acids. For the CDR3, the DNA is TGTGCCAGCAGTGAAGGGGGAGATACGCAGTATTTT. It translates to CASSEGGDTQYF.

This chain links TRBV6-1 with TRBJ1-5; D uncertain. Germline V gene sequence: CDR1 MNHNS, CDR2 SASEGT. The V and J ends lost 3 bases and 4 bases respectively, with 10 bases between them. The CDR3 runs to 14 residues. For the CDR3, the DNA is TGTGCCAGCAGTGACACAGACCTAAATCAGCCCCAGCATTTT. It yields the protein CASSDTDLNQPQHF.

The V call is TRBV2, the J call TRBJ1-4; 7 bases are a match to TRBD1. Germline V gene lookup returns CDR1 SNHLY and CDR2 FYNNEI. With 4 bases clipped from V and 4 bases from J, the junction kept 6 bases outside the gene matches. The length of the CDR3 is 15 residues. CDR3 DNA: TGTGCCAGCAGTGTGCGGGGACAGCTTAATGAAAAACTGTTTTTT. Translating gives CASSVRGQLNEKLFF.

The chain joins TRBV7-2 to TRBJ2-3, with TRBD2 matching 10 bases. V shed 5 bases, J shed 2 bases, and the junction held 7 bases outside the gene matches. Germline V CDR1 and CDR2: SGHTA, FQGNSA. The CDR3 totals 16 residues. The CDR3 DNA is TGTGCCAGCAGCCCCATAGGACTAGCGGCCACAGATACGCAGTATTTT. Encoded protein: CASSPIGLAATDTQYF.

This clone has only one observation. The chain couples TRBV5-6 to TRBJ2-2, with D tentatively TRBD2 (6 bases). Germline CDR1 reads SGHDT; CDR2 reads YYEEEE. The V end lost 3 bases, the J end lost 9 bases, and 12 bases lay between the germline ends. This CDR3 is built from 13 residues. This CDR3 is CASSSRLEWELFF. The CDR3 bases are TGTGCCAGCAGCTCACGACTAGAGTGGGAGCTGTTTTTT.

CDR3 sequence: CASSVGAGSGELFF. DNA of the CDR3: TGTGCCAGCAGCGTAGGCGCGGGCTCCGGGGAGCTGTTTTTT. The rearrangement joins TRBV9 to TRBJ2-2; a weak D match, TRBD2 (5 bases). This CDR3 has 14 residues. CDR1 is SGDLS and CDR2 is YYNGEE in the germline V gene. Trimming took 0 bases from V and 6 from J, leaving 9 bases between them.

V usage is TRBV2 and J usage is TRBJ1-4, with no clear D. Trimming shortened V by 6 bases and J by 8 bases, and 13 bases separated the two germline ends. CDR1 SNHLY and CDR2 FYNNEI come from the germline V gene. The CDR3 totals 13 residues. This CDR3 is CASREGRREKLFF. DNA for the CDR3: TGTGCCAGCAGGGAGGGCAGAAGGGAAAAACTGTTTTTT.

The chain has TRBV19 and TRBJ2-4, with 8 bases that match TRBD1. Germline-derived CDR1 and CDR2 are LNHDA and SQIVND (reference sequence). V shed 3 bases, J shed 8 bases, and the junction held 6 bases outside the gene matches. The CDR3 is made up of 14 amino acids. CDR3: CASSISDRGDIQYF. In DNA form, the CDR3 reads TGTGCCAGTAGTATCTCCGACAGGGGAGACATTCAGTACTTC. Combining the CDR3 with reference TRBV19 and TRBJ2-4 gives the whole variable domain DGGITQSPKYLFRKEGQNVTLSCEQNLNHDAMYWYRQDPGQGLRLIYYSQIVNDFQKGDIAEGYSVSREKKESFPLTVTSAQKNPTAFYLCASSISDRGDIQYFGAGTRLSVL.

The chain recombines TRBV6-5 with TRBJ1-4, with D possibly matching TRBD1 (5 bases). The CDR3 contains 14 residues. Trimming removed 1 base from V and 4 bases from J, with 7 bases in between. The germline V gene encodes CDR1 MNHEY and CDR2 SVGAGI. As DNA, the CDR3 is TGTGCCAGCAGTTACTTCGGGGGTAATGAAAAACTGTTTTTT. It specifies CASSYFGGNEKLFF.

The chain links TRBV6-5 to TRBJ1-1; perhaps TRBD1 as D (5 bases). This CDR3 contains 13 residues. The germline V gene has CDR1 MNHEY and CDR2 SVGAGI. V shed 6 bases and J shed 5 bases, with 13 bases lying between them. CDR3 loop: CASRPGGGTEAFF. In nucleotides, the CDR3 is TGTGCCAGCAGGCCCGGGGGGGGGACTGAAGCTTTCTTT.

This chain connects TRBV9 to TRBJ2-7; D perhaps matches TRBD2 (6 bases). From germline, CDR1 is SGDLS and CDR2 YYNGEE. The CDR3 consists of 12 residues. Trimming stripped 4 bases from V and 6 bases from J, with 11 bases between. The CDR3 reads CASSLGGSEQYF. The DNA for the CDR3 is TGTGCCAGCAGCCTGGGGGGTTCCGAGCAGTACTTC.

V is TRBV5-4 and J is TRBJ1-2, with 10 bases identical to TRBD1. Germline CDR1 SGHNT, CDR2 YYREEE (reference sequence). This CDR3 has 15 residues. With V trimmed by 4 bases and J by 3 bases, 6 bases remained unmatched. The CDR3 protein is CASSPRQGAYYGYTF. The CDR3 nucleotides are TGTGCCAGCAGCCCCCGACAGGGGGCTTACTATGGCTACACCTTC.

The rearrangement joins TRBV28 to TRBJ2-7; 11 bases agree with TRBD2. The CDR3 length is 15 residues. The germline CDR1 and CDR2 sequences are MDHEN and SYDVKM. V gave up 6 bases and J gave up 3 bases; unmatched junction bases: 7. The CDR3 sequence is CASRPGTSGYYEQYF. In DNA form, the CDR3 reads TGTGCCAGCAGGCCAGGGACTAGCGGCTACTACGAGCAGTACTTC.

The chain joins TRBV11-3 to TRBJ2-7, with 7 bases that match TRBD2. Trimming at V came to 1 base and at J to 5 bases, leaving 5 bases not matched to a gene. The CDR3 has 14 residues. Germline V CDR1 and CDR2: SGHNT, YENEEA. In DNA, the CDR3 is TGTGCCAGCAGCTTAGGGCGGGAGTTGGACGAGCAGTACTTC. Translating gives CASSLGRELDEQYF.

This clone was observed once. The V gene is TRBV29-1, the J gene TRBJ2-7, with 10 bases that match TRBD1. V trimming: 7 bases; J trimming: 4 bases; junction bases outside the gene matches: 4. Per germline, CDR1 SQVTM and CDR2 ANQGSEA. CDR3 length: 12 residues. CDR3 in DNA: TGCAGCGCCGGGACAGGGGCTTACGAGCAGTACTTC. Protein: CSAGTGAYEQYF.

The chain combines TRBV2 with TRBJ2-7, with TRBD2 identical over 7 bases. The germline V gene has CDR1 SNHLY and CDR2 FYNNEI. With 3 bases clipped from V and 7 bases from J, the junction kept 9 bases outside the gene matches. The CDR3 spans 14 residues. CDR3 in DNA: TGTGCCAGCAGTGACTCCGGCGGGAGCTTTGAGCAGTACTTC. The encoded protein is CASSDSGGSFEQYF.

This clone appeared once. This rearrangement joins TRBV27 to TRBJ2-7; TRBD1 matches at 8 bases. There are 15 residues in the CDR3. CDR1 MNHEY and CDR2 SMNVEV come from the germline V gene (reference sequence). The V segment lost 3 bases and the J segment 0 bases; nucleotides outside the gene matches: 4. The CDR3 DNA reads TGTGCCAGCAGTTTCCTTGACAGGGGCTCCTACGAGCAGTACTTC. Translated, it gives CASSFLDRGSYEQYF.

The chain carries TRBV29-1 and TRBJ1-1; perhaps TRBD1 as D (5 bases). This CDR3 comprises 13 residues. The germline gives CDR1 SQVTM, CDR2 ANQGSEA. Trimming removed 2 bases from V and 3 bases from J, with 10 bases in between. CDR3 in amino acids: CSVEIQGYTEAFF. For the CDR3, the DNA is TGCAGCGTTGAAATCCAGGGATACACTGAAGCTTTCTTT.

The chain links TRBV6-5 to TRBJ1-2, with D possibly matching TRBD1 (6 bases). Trimming pared 11 bases from V and 1 base from J, leaving 17 bases between. Germline CDR1 MNHEY, CDR2 SVGAGI. This CDR3 comprises 14 residues. This CDR3 is CAAAPTGSNYGYTF. The CDR3 DNA sequence: TGTGCCGCGGCGCCGACAGGAAGTAACTATGGCTACACCTTC.